The 30 T cell receptor beta chains listed next were all sequenced from one sample in a study of vaccination effects on CD4 cells after COVID-19. Peptide-pool stimulation followed by sequencing identified expanded antigen-specific CD4+ clonotypes in the ViraFEST assay. After roughly ten days in culture, the CD4+ T cells were isolated. All participants had two doses of either the BNT162b2 or mRNA-1273 vaccine. Repertoires were generated with immunoSEQ multiplex PCR, while TCRdb's copy carries only in-frame clones and drops some. This sample has 25,000 to 30,000 clones, with around 75% found just once. Their recognized antigens are unknown. The sequencing here drew on CD4+ T cells from PBMCs cultured with SARS-CoV-2 spike peptides, taken after COVID-19 vaccination. The receptor source for this set is a human donor who received a COVID-19 vaccine. Some clones in this sample may be carry-over from other donors' samples.

A single count supports this clone. CDR3 loop: CASRLTGGHQPQHF. As DNA, the CDR3 is TGTGCCAGCAGATTAACAGGGGGTCATCAGCCCCAGCATTTT. This chain connects TRBV6-1 to TRBJ1-5; 8 bases are shared with TRBD1. V lost 6 bases to trimming and J lost 5 bases; unmatched junction nucleotides: 6. The germline V gene has CDR1 MNHNS and CDR2 SASEGT. The CDR3 sequence is 14 residues long.

The V call is TRBV5-1, the J call TRBJ2-1; 9 positions agree with TRBD1. Germline V gives CDR1 SGHRS, CDR2 YFSETQ. The V gene end was trimmed by 0 bases and the J gene end by 8 bases; junction bases not matched to a gene: 6. This CDR3 contains 15 residues. The CDR3 DNA reads TGCGCCAGCAGCTTGGTTACAGGGGGCCGCGATGAGCAGTTCTTC. This encodes CASSLVTGGRDEQFF.

The CDR3 loop is CASSLSGGAFNEQFF. Here the CDR3 DNA reads TGTGCCAGCAGCTTGAGCGGGGGGGCCTTCAATGAGCAGTTCTTC. The rearrangement uses TRBV5-4 and TRBJ2-1; TRBD2 agrees at 10 bases. The CDR3 extends over 15 amino acids. V trimming: 1 base; J trimming: 6 bases; junction bases outside the gene matches: 4. Germline V gene lookup returns CDR1 SGHNT and CDR2 YYREEE (reference sequence).

V gene TRBV4-3 combines with J gene TRBJ2-6; 7 bases match TRBD2. The CDR3 sequence is 16 residues long. CDR1 LGHNA and CDR2 YSLEER come from the germline V gene. Unmatched junction bases numbered 5, after V lost 1 base and J lost 5 bases. In nucleotides, the CDR3 is TGCGCCAGCAGCCAAGGTCGACTAGCTCGGGCCAACGTCCTGACTTTC. It encodes CASSQGRLARANVLTF.

V and J are TRBV7-9 and TRBJ2-7; no definite D call. Germline values: CDR1 SEHNR, CDR2 FQNEAQ (reference sequence). Trimming shortened V by 4 bases and J by 7 bases, and 8 bases separated the two germline ends. The CDR3 spans 11 residues. The CDR3, as DNA: TGTGCCAGCAGCTACATGGGGGAGCAGTACTTC. Translation: CASSYMGEQYF.

V and J are TRBV5-4 and TRBJ1-1; 8 bases are a match to TRBD1. The germline V gene has CDR1 SGHNT and CDR2 YYREEE (reference sequence). V lost 3 bases to trimming and J lost 2 bases; unmatched junction nucleotides: 6. The CDR3 is 15 amino acids. The chain's CDR3 is CASSSKAGGNTEAFF. CDR3 in DNA: TGTGCCAGCAGCTCAAAGGCAGGGGGCAACACTGAAGCTTTCTTT.

This clone appeared once. The chain links TRBV4-1 to TRBJ2-5; D is uncertain. Germline values: CDR1 MGHRA, CDR2 YSYEKL. The CDR3 covers 12 residues. The V gene lost 3 bases and the J gene lost 4 bases, with 6 bases spanning the gap. The DNA for the CDR3 is TGCGCCAGCAGCCACCTTTCAGAGACCCAGTACTTC. This translates into CASSHLSETQYF.

This clone came up once. The gene calls are TRBV5-4 and TRBJ2-6; D remains ambiguous. Trimming took off 3 bases at V and 3 bases at J, with 10 bases between the two ends. Germline loops: CDR1 SGHNT, CDR2 YYREEE (reference sequence). The CDR3 runs to 15 residues. Here the CDR3 reads CASSSLRFGANVLTF. In DNA form, the CDR3 reads TGTGCCAGCAGCTCGCTTCGATTTGGGGCCAACGTCCTGACTTTC.

The chain has TRBV2 and TRBJ1-1; tentative D call: TRBD1 (5 bases). V was clipped by 7 bases and J by 1 base, with 13 bases between them. Per germline, CDR1 SNHLY and CDR2 FYNNEI. The CDR3 spans 14 residues. The CDR3 here is CASKAQGQNTEAFF. In nucleotides, the CDR3 is TGTGCCAGCAAGGCGCAGGGCCAGAACACTGAAGCTTTCTTT. Looking up the rest from reference TRBV2 and TRBJ1-1 gives the full variable domain: EPEVTQTPSHQVTQMGQEVILRCVPISNHLYFYWYRQILGQKVEFLVSFYNNEISEKSEIFDDQFSVERPDGSNFTLKIRSTKLEDSAMYFCASKAQGQNTEAFFGQGTRLTVV.

The CDR3 loop reads CASGLVGAGWSTDTQYF. The CDR3 bases are TGTGCTAGTGGTTTGGTAGGGGCGGGTTGGAGCACAGATACGCAGTATTTT. This chain uses TRBV12-5 with TRBJ2-3; perhaps D is TRBD1 or TRBD2 (5 bases each). V shed 0 bases and J shed 0 bases, with 13 bases lying between them. This CDR3 has 17 residues. From germline, CDR1 is LGHNT and CDR2 FRNRAP. The whole variable domain, remainder taken from reference TRBV12-5 and TRBJ2-3, is DARVTQTPRHKVTEMGQEVTMRCQPILGHNTVFWYRQTMMQGLELLAYFRNRAPLDDSGMPKDRFSAEMPDATLATLKIQPSEPRDSAVYFCASGLVGAGWSTDTQYFGPGTRLTVL.

The chain links TRBV29-1 to TRBJ2-2; 10 nucleotides match TRBD2. The germline V gene has CDR1 SQVTM and CDR2 ANQGSEA. This CDR3 has 14 residues. V was pared by 5 bases and J by 0 bases, with 0 bases of the junction left unmatched. In DNA, the CDR3 is TGCAGCGTTACTAGCGGGGCGAACACCGGGGAGCTGTTTTTT. It yields the protein CSVTSGANTGELFF.

The V and J genes are TRBV7-5 and TRBJ1-5. TRBV7-5 represents a pseudogene. The CDR3 is 15 amino acids. CDR3 amino acids: CARSSGVTVHQPQHF. CDR3 sequence (DNA): TGTGCCAGAAGCTCCGGGGTGACAGTTCATCAGCCCCAGCATTTT.

This chain joins TRBV6-5 and TRBJ2-2; TRBD1 aligns across 11 bases. The CDR3 runs to 15 residues. J was trimmed by 4 bases and V by 6 bases; bases with no gene match: 4. Looked up from germline, CDR1 is MNHEY and CDR2 is SVGAGI. CDR3 coding DNA: TGTGCCAGCAGCTCCGGGACAGGGGGCACCGGGGAGCTGTTTTTT. This sequence encodes CASSSGTGGTGELFF.

The CDR3 is CASNRQALEGYTF. The CDR3 nucleotides are TGTGCCAGCAATAGGCAGGCCCTGGAGGGCTACACCTTC. This chain connects TRBV2 to TRBJ1-2; D call uncertain. The V gene's germline CDR1 is SNHLY and CDR2 FYNNEI. CDR3 length equals 13 residues. V gave up 7 bases and J gave up 8 bases, with 17 bases separating them.

There are a few counts of this clone. V gene TRBV5-1 combines with J gene TRBJ1-3, with D possibly matching TRBD1 (6 bases). V was clipped by 1 base and J by 4 bases, with 18 bases between them. Germline V gene sequence: CDR1 SGHRS, CDR2 YFSETQ. This CDR3 comprises 17 residues. CDR3 in DNA: TGCGCCAGCAGCTTGTCCACACAGGGTTCGGTCGGAAACACCATATATTTT. The encoded protein is CASSLSTQGSVGNTIYF. The full variable domain, in which reference TRBV5-1 and TRBJ1-3 provide the parts outside the CDR3, is KAGVTQTPRYLIKTRGQQVTLSCSPISGHRSVSWYQQTPGQGLQFLFEYFSETQRNKGNFPGRFSGRQFSNSRSEMNVSTLELGDSALYLCASSLSTQGSVGNTIYFGEGSWLTVV.

The chain recombines TRBV5-6 with TRBJ2-3; D gene uncertain. The germline CDR1 and CDR2 sequences are SGHDT and YYEEEE. V was pared by 5 bases and J by 0 bases, with 4 bases between. The CDR3 sequence is 12 residues long. The CDR3 bases are TGTGCCAGCAGTACAAGCACAGATACGCAGTATTTT. This codes for CASSTSTDTQYF. Combining the CDR3 with reference TRBV5-6 and TRBJ2-3 gives the whole variable domain DAGVTQSPTHLIKTRGQQVTLRCSPKSGHDTVSWYQQALGQGPQFIFQYYEEEERQRGNFPDRFSGHQFPNYSSELNVNALLLGDSALYLCASSTSTDTQYFGPGTRLTVL.

The chain joins TRBV4-1 to TRBJ2-5; D is unresolved. CDR3 length: 14 residues. Germline V gene data show CDR1 as MGHRA and CDR2 as YSYEKL. The V end was cut by 3 bases, the J end by 1 base, with 9 bases between. The CDR3 coding sequence is TGCGCCAGCAGCCAGGTGACATTCCAAGAGACCCAGTACTTC. It is translated as CASSQVTFQETQYF.

The chain links TRBV6-6 to TRBJ2-5, with 9 bases matching TRBD2. The J segment lost 0 bases and the V segment lost 7 bases, leaving 9 bases of the junction unmatched. Germline values: CDR1 MNHNY, CDR2 SVGAGI (reference sequence). This CDR3 is 16 amino acids long. The CDR3 here is CASIASGGYYQETQYF. CDR3 bases: TGTGCCAGCATAGCAAGCGGGGGGTACTACCAAGAGACCCAGTACTTC.

The chain employs TRBV10-3 and TRBJ1-1; weak D call: TRBD1 (5 bases). This CDR3 has 17 amino acids. CDR1 is ENHRY, CDR2 SYGVKD, per germline. V dropped 0 bases and J dropped 0 bases, with 14 bases sitting between them. The CDR3 loop reads CAISESWFPGLNTEAFF. DNA of the CDR3: TGTGCCATCAGTGAGTCTTGGTTTCCAGGGCTGAACACTGAAGCTTTCTTT.

This clone occurred once. This chain uses TRBV25-1 with TRBJ2-5; weak D call: TRBD1 (5 bases). The CDR3 loop spans 13 amino acids. Germline V gene data show CDR1 as MGHDK and CDR2 as SYGVNS. The V end was cut by 6 bases, the J end by 4 bases, with 12 bases between. CDR3 bases: TGTGCCAGCAGCCCAAGGGGTCGAGAGACCCAGTACTTC. Its protein is CASSPRGRETQYF.

The chain is built from TRBV5-1 and TRBJ1-6; no clear D. Looked up from germline, CDR1 is SGHRS and CDR2 is YFSETQ. This CDR3 region has 16 residues. V was pared by 0 bases and J by 5 bases, with 12 bases between. The CDR3 region has the DNA TGCGCCAGCAGCTTGGCCGGCCACGGAGATAATTCACCCCTCCACTTT. Protein sequence: CASSLAGHGDNSPLHF.

This clone has a handful of counts. The chain joins TRBV2 to TRBJ2-1; D not certain. Trimming pared 2 bases from V and 6 bases from J, leaving 17 bases between. Germline lookup yields CDR1 SNHLY and CDR2 FYNNEI. The CDR3 contains 16 residues. In DNA form, the CDR3 reads TGTGCCAGCAGTGAACCCTTGGAGCTCTGGGGCAATGAGCAGTTCTTC. Its protein is CASSEPLELWGNEQFF.

By proportion, this clone is medium-sized. This chain connects TRBV11-2 to TRBJ1-6; D is uncertain. The V gene's germline CDR1 is SGHAT and CDR2 FQNNGV. V lost 5 bases and J lost 0, with 11 bases in between. The CDR3 contains 16 residues. The CDR3 DNA is TGTGCCAGCAGCCCCCCCATGGACTCCTATAATTCACCCCTCCACTTT. Protein product: CASSPPMDSYNSPLHF.

A few counts support this clone. The V call is TRBV11-1, the J call TRBJ2-7, with 9 bases aligning to TRBD1. V dropped 2 bases and J dropped 1; count of bases not matched to a gene: 3. CDR1 is SGHAT and CDR2 is FQDESV in the germline V gene (reference sequence). This CDR3 spans 15 amino acids. CDR3 loop: CASSLRQGGSYEQYV. The CDR3 coding sequence is TGTGCCAGCAGCTTAAGACAGGGGGGTTCCTACGAGCAGTACGTC.

This clone appeared a single time. CDR3 sequence: CATSDGGQWQYF. The CDR3 bases are TGTGCCACCAGTGATGGGGGACAATGGCAGTATTTT. The V call is TRBV24-1, the J call TRBJ2-3; tentatively, D is TRBD1 (6 bases). Germline lookup yields CDR1 KGHDR and CDR2 SFDVKD. Trimming shortened V by 3 bases and J by 11 bases, and 11 bases separated the two germline ends. The CDR3 contains 12 residues.

This chain connects TRBV19 to TRBJ1-1; no definite D call. The CDR3 spans 14 residues. V lost 1 base, J lost 4 bases, and 10 bases lay in between. The germline CDR1 and CDR2 sequences are LNHDA and SQIVND (reference sequence). The CDR3 coding sequence is TGTGCCAGTAGTATAGTAGGCAGAGGCACTGAAGCTTTCTTT. It translates to CASSIVGRGTEAFF. The complete variable domain, with remaining parts taken from reference TRBV19 and TRBJ1-1, reads DGGITQSPKYLFRKEGQNVTLSCEQNLNHDAMYWYRQDPGQGLRLIYYSQIVNDFQKGDIAEGYSVSREKKESFPLTVTSAQKNPTAFYLCASSIVGRGTEAFFGQGTRLTVV.

The chain recombines TRBV7-9 with TRBJ1-2; D might be TRBD1 (5 bases). Germline V lookup: CDR1 SEHNR, CDR2 FQNEAQ (reference sequence). V lost 8 bases to trimming and J lost 4 bases, with 11 bases between them. The CDR3 is made up of 12 amino acids. The CDR3 reads CASSGRIYGYTF. The CDR3 region has the DNA TGTGCCAGCTCGGGACGTATCTATGGCTACACCTTC. The full variable domain, rest sourced from reference TRBV7-9 and TRBJ1-2, is DTGVSQNPRHKITKRGQNVTFRCDPISEHNRLYWYRQTLGQGPEFLTYFQNEAQLEKSRLLSDRFSAERPKGSFSTLEIQRTEQGDSAMYLCASSGRIYGYTFGSGTRLTVV.

The V call is TRBV5-1, the J call TRBJ2-5; 7 nucleotides agree with TRBD2. Germline V gene lookup returns CDR1 SGHRS and CDR2 YFSETQ. J was trimmed by 5 bases and V by 2 bases; bases with no gene match: 12. The CDR3 length is 16 residues. The CDR3 DNA sequence: TGCGCCAGCAGCTTTCCCAATCTGGCGGGAGTGGAGACCCAGTACTTC. Amino acid sequence: CASSFPNLAGVETQYF.

The rearrangement links TRBV18 to TRBJ1-5, with 7 bases identical to TRBD1. This CDR3 is 13 amino acids long. With 6 bases clipped from V and 4 bases from J, the junction kept 3 bases outside the gene matches. The germline gives CDR1 KGHSH, CDR2 LQKENI. The CDR3 loop reads CASSLDRNQPQHF. The CDR3 coding sequence is TGTGCCAGCTCGCTGGACAGGAATCAGCCCCAGCATTTT.

V gene TRBV2 combines with J gene TRBJ1-1; 9 bases are a match to TRBD1. The CDR3 contains 15 residues. Per germline, CDR1 SNHLY and CDR2 FYNNEI. J gave up 0 bases and V 6 bases, and 5 bases lay outside the gene matches. The chain's CDR3 is CASRSTGGMNTEAFF. DNA for the CDR3: TGTGCCAGCAGGTCGACAGGGGGGATGAACACTGAAGCTTTCTTT.